A single T cell receptor beta chain is shown here with its context. Germline CDR1 and CDR2: MGHRA and YSYEKL. Trimming left V 4 bases short and J 5 bases short, with 11 bases between. The CDR3 covers 13 residues. Sequencing was performed with immunoSEQ multiplex PCR; in TCRdb, only in-frame clones are kept and a portion is missing. The sample lists some 72,000 clones; around 92% were seen once. This specimen comes from a study of OX40 agonist ivuxolimab in advanced cancers. The source material was CD4+ or CD8+ T cells sorted from blood, sampled in a trial of the OX40 agonist ivuxolimab. This receptor was identified in an adult with an advanced solid tumor such as melanoma, head and neck, liver or kidney cancer. The chain links TRBV4-1 to TRBJ2-5, with D possibly being TRBD2 (5 bases). The CDR3 DNA is TGCGCCAGCAGCCGACTGGAGGTGGAGACCCAGTACTTC. It yields the protein CASSRLEVETQYF.